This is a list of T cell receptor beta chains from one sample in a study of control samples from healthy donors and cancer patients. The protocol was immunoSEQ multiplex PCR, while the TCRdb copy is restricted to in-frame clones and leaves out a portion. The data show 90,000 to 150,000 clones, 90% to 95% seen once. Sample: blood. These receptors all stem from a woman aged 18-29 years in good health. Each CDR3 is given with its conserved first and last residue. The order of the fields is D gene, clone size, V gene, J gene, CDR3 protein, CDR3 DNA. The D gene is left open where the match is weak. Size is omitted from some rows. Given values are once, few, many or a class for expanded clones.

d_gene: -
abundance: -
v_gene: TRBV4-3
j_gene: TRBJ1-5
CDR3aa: CASSQGPMSLPQHF
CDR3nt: TGCGCCAGCAGCCAAGGCCCTATGAGTTTACCCCAGCATTTT

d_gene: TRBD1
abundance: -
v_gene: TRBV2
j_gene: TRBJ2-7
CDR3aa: CASSPRGQGAREQYF
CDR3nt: TGTGCCAGCTCCCCCAGGGGACAGGGGGCGCGTGAGCAGTACTTC

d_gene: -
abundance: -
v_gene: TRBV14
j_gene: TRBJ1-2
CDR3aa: CASSQGRIGYTF
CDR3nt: TGTGCCAGCAGCCAAGGCAGAATTGGCTACACCTTC

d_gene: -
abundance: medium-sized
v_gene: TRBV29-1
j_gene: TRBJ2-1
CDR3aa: CSVWVGNEQFF
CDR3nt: TGCAGCGTCTGGGTTGGGAATGAGCAGTTCTTC

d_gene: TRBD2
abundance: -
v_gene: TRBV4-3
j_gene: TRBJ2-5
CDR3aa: CASSQDQAGRAQYF
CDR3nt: TGCGCCAGCAGCCAAGATCAAGCGGGGAGGGCCCAGTACTTC

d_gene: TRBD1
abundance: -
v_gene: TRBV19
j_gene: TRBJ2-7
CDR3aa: CASTAGTGEYEQYF
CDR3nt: TGTGCCAGTACCGCTGGGACAGGGGAATACGAGCAGTACTTC

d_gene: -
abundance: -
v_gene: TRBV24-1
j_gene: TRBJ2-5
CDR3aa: CATQRVGGEETQYF
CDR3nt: TGTGCCACTCAAAGAGTGGGGGGAGAGGAGACCCAGTACTTC

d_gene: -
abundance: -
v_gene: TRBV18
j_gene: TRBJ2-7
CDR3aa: CASSEAPYYEQYF
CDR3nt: TGTGCCAGCTCGGAGGCCCCTTACTACGAGCAGTACTTC

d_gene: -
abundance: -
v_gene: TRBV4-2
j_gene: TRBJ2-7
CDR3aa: CASSQGEGLGGTYEQYF
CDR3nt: TGTGCCAGCAGCCAAGGAGAAGGCCTAGGGGGTACCTACGAGCAGTACTTC

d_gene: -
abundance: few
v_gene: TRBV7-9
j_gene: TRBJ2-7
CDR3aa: CASTPLPGSEQYF
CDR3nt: TGTGCCAGCACCCCACTCCCCGGGTCCGAGCAGTACTTC

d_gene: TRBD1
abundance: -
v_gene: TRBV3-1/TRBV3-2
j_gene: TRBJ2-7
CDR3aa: CASSQTGLSYEQYF
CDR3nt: TGTGCCAGCAGCCAGACAGGGCTCTCCTACGAGCAGTACTTC

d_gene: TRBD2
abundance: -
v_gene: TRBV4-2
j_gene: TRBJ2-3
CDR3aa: CASSSGGVPDTQYF
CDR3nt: TGTGCCAGCAGCAGCGGGGGGGTCCCAGATACGCAGTATTTT

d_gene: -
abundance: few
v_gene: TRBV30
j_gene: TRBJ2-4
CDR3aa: CAWSSELAKNIQYF
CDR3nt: TGTGCCTGGAGTTCAGAGCTAGCCAAAAACATTCAGTACTTC

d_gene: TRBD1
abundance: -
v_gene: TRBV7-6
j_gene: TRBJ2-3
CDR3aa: CASSLMGQITDTQYF
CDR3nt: TGTGCCAGCAGCTTAATGGGACAGATCACAGATACGCAGTATTTT

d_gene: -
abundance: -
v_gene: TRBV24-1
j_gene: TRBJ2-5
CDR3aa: CATSDVGTQYF
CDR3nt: TGTGCCACCAGTGATGTCGGGACCCAGTACTTC

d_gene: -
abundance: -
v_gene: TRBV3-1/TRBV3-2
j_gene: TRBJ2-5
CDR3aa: CASSQDTTRQETQYF
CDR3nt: TGTGCCAGCAGCCAAGATACCACCAGACAAGAGACCCAGTACTTC

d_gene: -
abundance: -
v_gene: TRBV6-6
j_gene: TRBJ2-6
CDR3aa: CASSLDLSGANVLTF
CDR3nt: TGTGCCAGCAGTCTCGACCTCTCTGGGGCCAACGTCCTGACTTTC

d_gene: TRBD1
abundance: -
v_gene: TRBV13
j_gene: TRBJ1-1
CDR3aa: CASSPGQGFMNTEAFF
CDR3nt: TGTGCCAGCAGCCCGGGACAGGGATTTATGAACACTGAAGCTTTCTTT

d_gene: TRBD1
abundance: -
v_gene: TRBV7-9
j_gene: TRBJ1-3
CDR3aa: CASSLGQGSGNTIYF
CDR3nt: TGTGCCAGCAGCTTAGGACAGGGGTCTGGAAACACCATATATTTT

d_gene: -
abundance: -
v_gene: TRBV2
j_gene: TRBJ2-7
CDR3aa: CASTGVEAPSRDEQYF
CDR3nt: TGTGCCAGCACGGGAGTGGAGGCCCCTTCGAGGGACGAGCAGTACTTC

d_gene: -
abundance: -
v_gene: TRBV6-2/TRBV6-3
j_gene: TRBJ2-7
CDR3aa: CASSYSALGGAWSSYEQYF
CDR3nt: TGTGCCAGCAGTTACTCCGCTTTAGGGGGGGCATGGAGCTCCTACGAGCAGTACTTC

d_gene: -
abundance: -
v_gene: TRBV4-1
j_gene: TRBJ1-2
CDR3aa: CASSQEQLTGYGYTF
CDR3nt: TGCGCCAGCAGCCAAGAACAGTTGACAGGTTATGGCTACACCTTC

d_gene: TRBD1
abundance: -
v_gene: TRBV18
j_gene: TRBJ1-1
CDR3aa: CASSPPGTVNTEAFF
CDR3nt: TGTGCCAGCTCACCACCCGGGACAGTAAACACTGAAGCTTTCTTT

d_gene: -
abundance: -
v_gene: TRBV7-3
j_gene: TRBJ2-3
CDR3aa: CASSRKRTDTQYF
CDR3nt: TGTGCCAGCAGCCGTAAGCGCACAGATACGCAGTATTTT

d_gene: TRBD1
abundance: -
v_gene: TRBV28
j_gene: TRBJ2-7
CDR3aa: CASSQPGQSSYEQYF
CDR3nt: TGTGCCAGCAGCCAGCCGGGACAGAGCTCCTACGAGCAGTACTTC

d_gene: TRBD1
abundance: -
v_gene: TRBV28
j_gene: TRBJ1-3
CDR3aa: CASRGTGAGNTIYF
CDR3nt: TGTGCCAGCAGGGGGACAGGGGCTGGAAACACCATATATTTT

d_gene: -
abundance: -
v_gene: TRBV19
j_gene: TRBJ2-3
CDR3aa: CASRRVAGMDTQYF
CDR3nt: TGTGCCAGTAGACGTGTGGCAGGGATGGATACGCAGTATTTT

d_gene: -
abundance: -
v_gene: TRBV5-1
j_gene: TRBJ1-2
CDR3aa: CASSLGLNGLVGGYGYTF
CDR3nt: TGCGCCAGCAGCTTGGGGCTGAACGGTCTCGTTGGGGGCTATGGCTACACCTTC

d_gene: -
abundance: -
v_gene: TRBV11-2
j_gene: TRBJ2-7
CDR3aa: CASSLMERSSYEQYF
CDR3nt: TGTGCCAGCAGCTTAATGGAGAGGAGCTCCTACGAGCAGTACTTC

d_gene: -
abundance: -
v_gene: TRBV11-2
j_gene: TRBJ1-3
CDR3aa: CASRRLQGTGNTIYF
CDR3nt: TGTGCCAGCCGCCGGCTTCAGGGAACTGGAAACACCATATATTTT

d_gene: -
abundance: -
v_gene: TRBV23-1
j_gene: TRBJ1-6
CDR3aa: CASASPGLNSPLHF
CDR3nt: TGCGCCAGCGCTTCCCCGGGGCTTAATTCACCCCTCCACTTT

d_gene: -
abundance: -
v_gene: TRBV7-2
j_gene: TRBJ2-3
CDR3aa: CASSYGVLNTQYF
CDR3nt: TGTGCCAGCAGCTATGGGGTCTTAAATACGCAGTATTTT

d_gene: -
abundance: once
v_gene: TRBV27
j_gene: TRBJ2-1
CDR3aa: CASSFTAGMLFF
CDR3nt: TGTGCCAGCAGTTTTACGGCAGGTATGCTGTTCTTC

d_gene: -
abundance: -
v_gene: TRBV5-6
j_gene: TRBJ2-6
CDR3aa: CASSLRQASGANVLTF
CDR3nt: TGTGCCAGCAGCTTGAGACAGGCCTCTGGGGCCAACGTCCTGACTTTC

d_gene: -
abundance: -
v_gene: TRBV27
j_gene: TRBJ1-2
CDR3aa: CASSPTGAGNGYTF
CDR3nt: TGTGCCAGCAGCCCGACTGGGGCAGGGAATGGCTACACCTTC

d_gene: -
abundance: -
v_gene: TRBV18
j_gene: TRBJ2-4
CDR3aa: CASSPGSGTKTQAKNIQYF
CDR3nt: TGTGCCAGCTCACCAGGGTCAGGGACCAAGACTCAAGCCAAAAACATTCAGTACTTC

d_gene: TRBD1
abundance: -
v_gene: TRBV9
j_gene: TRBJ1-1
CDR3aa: CASRGRTGKEAFF
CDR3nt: TGTGCCAGCAGGGGGAGGACAGGCAAAGAAGCTTTCTTT

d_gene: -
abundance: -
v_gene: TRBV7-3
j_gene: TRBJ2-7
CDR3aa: CASSLVGSGEQYF
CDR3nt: TGTGCCAGCAGCCTTGTCGGCTCGGGGGAGCAGTACTTC

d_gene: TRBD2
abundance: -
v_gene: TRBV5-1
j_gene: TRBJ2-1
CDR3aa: CASSAEGTSSNEQFF
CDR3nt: TGCGCCAGCAGCGCCGAAGGGACTAGCTCCAATGAGCAGTTCTTC

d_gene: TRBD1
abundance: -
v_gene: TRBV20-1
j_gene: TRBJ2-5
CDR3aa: CSASRMRQGARETQYF
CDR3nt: TGCAGTGCTAGTAGGATGAGACAGGGGGCGAGGGAGACCCAGTACTTC

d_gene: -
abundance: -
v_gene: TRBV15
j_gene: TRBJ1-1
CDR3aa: CATRSGMLNTEAFF
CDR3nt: TGTGCCACCCGAAGCGGGATGTTGAACACTGAAGCTTTCTTT

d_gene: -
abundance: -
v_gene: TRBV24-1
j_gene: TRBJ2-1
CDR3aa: CATSLETEQFF
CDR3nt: TGTGCCACCAGTCTAGAAACTGAGCAGTTCTTC

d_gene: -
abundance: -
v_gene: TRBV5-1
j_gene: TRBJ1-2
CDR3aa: CASSPLGGLDYGYTF
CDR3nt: TGCGCCAGCAGCCCCTTGGGGGGGCTGGACTATGGCTACACCTTC

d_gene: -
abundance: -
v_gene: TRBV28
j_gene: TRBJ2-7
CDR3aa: CASTLGGEQYF
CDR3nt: TGTGCCAGCACCTTGGGGGGTGAGCAGTACTTC

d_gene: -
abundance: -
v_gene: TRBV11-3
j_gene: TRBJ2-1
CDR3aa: CASSNRKNEQFF
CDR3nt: TGTGCCAGCAGCAACCGGAAGAATGAGCAGTTCTTC

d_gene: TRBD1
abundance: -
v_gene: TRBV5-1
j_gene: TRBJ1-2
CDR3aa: CASSAGTGGTGYTF
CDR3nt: TGCGCCAGCAGCGCAGGGACAGGTGGAACGGGCTACACCTTC

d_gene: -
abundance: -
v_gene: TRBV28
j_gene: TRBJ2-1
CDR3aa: CASTSHGTVNYNEQFF
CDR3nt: TGTGCCAGCACCTCCCACGGGACCGTGAATTACAATGAGCAGTTCTTC

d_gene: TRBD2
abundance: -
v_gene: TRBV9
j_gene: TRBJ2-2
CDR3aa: CASSVSNRTSGRQTGELFF
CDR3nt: TGTGCCAGCAGCGTATCCAATCGGACTAGCGGGAGACAAACCGGGGAGCTGTTTTTT

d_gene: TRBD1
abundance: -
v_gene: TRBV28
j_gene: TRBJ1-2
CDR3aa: CASSTPSAPTGNYGYTF
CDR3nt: TGTGCCAGCAGTACACCCTCGGCCCCGACAGGGAACTATGGCTACACCTTC

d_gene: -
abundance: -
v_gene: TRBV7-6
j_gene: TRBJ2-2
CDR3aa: CASSLHPLSKSGGGELFF
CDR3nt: TGTGCCAGCAGCCTCCACCCCCTCTCAAAGTCTGGAGGCGGGGAGCTGTTTTTT

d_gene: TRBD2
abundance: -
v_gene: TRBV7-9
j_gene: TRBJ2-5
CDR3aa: CASSRRLAGEETQYF
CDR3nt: TGTGCCAGCAGCCGCCGACTAGCGGGGGAAGAGACCCAGTACTTC

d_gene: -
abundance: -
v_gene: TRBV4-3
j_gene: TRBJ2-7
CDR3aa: CASSRAPGSYEQYF
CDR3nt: TGCGCCAGCAGCCGAGCGCCGGGCTCCTACGAGCAGTACTTC

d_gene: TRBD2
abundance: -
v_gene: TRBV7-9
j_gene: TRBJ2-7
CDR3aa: CASSLRFPGLADYAYEQYF
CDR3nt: TGTGCCAGCAGCTTACGGTTCCCGGGACTAGCGGATTACGCCTACGAGCAGTACTTC